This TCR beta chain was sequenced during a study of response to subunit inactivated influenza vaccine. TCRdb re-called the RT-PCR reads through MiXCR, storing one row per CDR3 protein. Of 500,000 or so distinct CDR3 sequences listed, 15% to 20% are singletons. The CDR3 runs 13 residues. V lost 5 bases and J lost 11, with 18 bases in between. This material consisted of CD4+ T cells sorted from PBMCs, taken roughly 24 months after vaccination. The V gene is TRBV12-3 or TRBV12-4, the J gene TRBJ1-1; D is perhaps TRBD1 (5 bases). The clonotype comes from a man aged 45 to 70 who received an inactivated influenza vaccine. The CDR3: CASSTQGGPGAFF. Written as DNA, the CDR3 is TGTGCCAGCAGTACCCAGGGAGGTCCTGGGGCTTTCTTT.